This T cell receptor (beta chain) was identified during a study of early T cells in non-severe SARS-CoV-2 infection. Looking at the study overall: Chains from this unsorted whole-blood bulk RNA could not be paired. The study, taken as a whole, reports: VDJdb matching favored anti-spike CD8 responses, missing private and CD4 specificities.

TCRdb itself ran the 5' RACE reads through MiXCR, one entry per CDR3 protein. Here the sample spans some 100,000 distinct CDR3 sequences, roughly 14% being singletons. This clonotype was seen only a few times. Antigen specificity is unknown. Trimming at V came to 4 bases and at J to 4 bases, leaving 10 bases not matched to a gene. CDR1 MNHNY and CDR2 SVGAGI come from the germline V gene (reference sequence). The CDR3 extends over 17 amino acids. This TCR came from an adult who was a healthcare worker with PCR-confirmed SARS-CoV-2 infection or an uninfected control (not recorded which). Material: whole blood. V is TRBV6-6 and J is TRBJ1-6; 7 bases line up with TRBD1. The CDR3 spells CASSSPGQLLYNSPLHF. DNA of the CDR3: TGTGCCAGCAGTTCTCCGGGACAGTTGTTATATAATTCACCCCTCCACTTT.